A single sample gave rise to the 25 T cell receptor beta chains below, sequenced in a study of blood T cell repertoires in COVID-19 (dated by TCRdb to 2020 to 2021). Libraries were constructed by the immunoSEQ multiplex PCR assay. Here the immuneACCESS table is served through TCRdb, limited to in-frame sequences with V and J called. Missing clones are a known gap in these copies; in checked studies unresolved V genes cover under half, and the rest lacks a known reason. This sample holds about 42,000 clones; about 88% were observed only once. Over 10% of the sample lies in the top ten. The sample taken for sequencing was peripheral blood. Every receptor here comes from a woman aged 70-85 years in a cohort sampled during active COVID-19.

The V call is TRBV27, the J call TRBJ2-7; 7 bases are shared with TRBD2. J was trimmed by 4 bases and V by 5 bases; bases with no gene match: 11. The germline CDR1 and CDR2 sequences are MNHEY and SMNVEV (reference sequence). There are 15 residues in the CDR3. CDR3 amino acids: CASSPWGGALYEQYF. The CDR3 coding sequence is TGTGCCAGCAGTCCATGGGGGGGTGCCCTATACGAGCAGTACTTC.

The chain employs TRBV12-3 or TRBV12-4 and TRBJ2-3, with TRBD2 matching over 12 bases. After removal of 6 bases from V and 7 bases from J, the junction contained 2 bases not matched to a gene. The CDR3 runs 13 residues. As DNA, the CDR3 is TGTGCCAGCAGACTAGCGGGAGGCTATACGCAGTATTTT. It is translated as CASRLAGGYTQYF.

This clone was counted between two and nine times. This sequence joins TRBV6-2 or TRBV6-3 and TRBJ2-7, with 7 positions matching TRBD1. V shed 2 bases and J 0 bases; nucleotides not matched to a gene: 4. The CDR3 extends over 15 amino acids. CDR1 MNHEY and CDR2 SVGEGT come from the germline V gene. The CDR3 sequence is CASSYPQGSSYEQYF. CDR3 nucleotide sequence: TGTGCCAGCAGTTACCCACAGGGGAGCTCCTACGAGCAGTACTTC.

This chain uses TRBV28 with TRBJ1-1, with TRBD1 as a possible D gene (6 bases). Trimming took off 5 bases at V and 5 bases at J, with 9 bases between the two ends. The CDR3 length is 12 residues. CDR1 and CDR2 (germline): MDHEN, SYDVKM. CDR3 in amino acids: CASSRQGTEAFF. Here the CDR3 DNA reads TGTGCCAGCAGTCGGCAGGGGACTGAAGCTTTCTTT.

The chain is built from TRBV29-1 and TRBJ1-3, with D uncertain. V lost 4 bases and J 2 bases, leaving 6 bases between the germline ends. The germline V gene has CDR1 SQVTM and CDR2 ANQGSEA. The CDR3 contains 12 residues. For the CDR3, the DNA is TGCAGCGTTGGTGTCACTGGAAACACCATATATTTT. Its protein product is CSVGVTGNTIYF.

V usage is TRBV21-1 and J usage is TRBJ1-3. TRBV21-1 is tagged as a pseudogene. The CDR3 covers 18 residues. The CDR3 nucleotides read TGTGCCAGCAGCAAACCGTACCGAGGACGCGGCGGGGGAAACACCATATATTTT. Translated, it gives CASSKPYRGRGGGNTIYF.

The CDR3 reads CASSIRAGFPEQYF. The CDR3 DNA is TGTGCCAGTAGTATACGAGCAGGGTTCCCCGAGCAGTACTTC. The chain uses TRBV19 and TRBJ2-7, with a possible D match to TRBD1 (5 bases). This CDR3 spans 14 amino acids. Trimming pared 2 bases from V and 6 bases from J, leaving 14 bases between. From germline, CDR1 is LNHDA and CDR2 SQIVND (reference sequence).

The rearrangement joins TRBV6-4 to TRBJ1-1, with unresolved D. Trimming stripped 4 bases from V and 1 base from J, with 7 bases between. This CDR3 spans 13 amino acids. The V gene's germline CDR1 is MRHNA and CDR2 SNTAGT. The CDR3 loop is CASSAQRNTEAFF. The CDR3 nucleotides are TGTGCCAGCAGTGCCCAGCGGAACACTGAAGCTTTCTTT.

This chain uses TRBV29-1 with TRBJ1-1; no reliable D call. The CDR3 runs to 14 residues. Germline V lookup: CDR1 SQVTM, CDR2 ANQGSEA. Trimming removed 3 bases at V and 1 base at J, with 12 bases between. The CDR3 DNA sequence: TGCAGCGTTGAGTCGGGTAGCGGGAACACTGAAGCTTTCTTT. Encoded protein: CSVESGSGNTEAFF.

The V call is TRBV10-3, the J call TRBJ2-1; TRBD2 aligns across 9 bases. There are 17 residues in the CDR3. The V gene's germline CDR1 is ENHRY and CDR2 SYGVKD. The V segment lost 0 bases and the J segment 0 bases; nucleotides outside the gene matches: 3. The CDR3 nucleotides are TGTGCCATCAGTGAGTCGCCTAGCGGGGACTCCTACAATGAGCAGTTCTTC. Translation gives CAISESPSGDSYNEQFF.

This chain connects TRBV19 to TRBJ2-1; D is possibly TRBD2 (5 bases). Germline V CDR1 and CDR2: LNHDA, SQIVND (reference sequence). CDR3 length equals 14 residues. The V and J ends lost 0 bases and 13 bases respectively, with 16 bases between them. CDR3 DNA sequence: TGTGCCAGTAGTATAGAGACCCTTTCCGGGGAACAGTTCTTC. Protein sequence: CASSIETLSGEQFF.

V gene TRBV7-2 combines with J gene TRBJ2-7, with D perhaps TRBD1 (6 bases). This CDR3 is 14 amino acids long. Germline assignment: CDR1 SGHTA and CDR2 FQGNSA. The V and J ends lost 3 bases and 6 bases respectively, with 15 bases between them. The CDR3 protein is CASSFNSRGAEQYF. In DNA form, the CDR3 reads TGTGCCAGCAGCTTTAATTCCAGGGGAGCCGAGCAGTACTTC.

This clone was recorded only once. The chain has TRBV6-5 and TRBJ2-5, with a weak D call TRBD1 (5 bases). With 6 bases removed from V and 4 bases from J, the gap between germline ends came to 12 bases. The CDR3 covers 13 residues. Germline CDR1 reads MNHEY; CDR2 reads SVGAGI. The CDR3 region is CASRPPQGETQYF. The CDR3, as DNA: TGTGCCAGCAGACCCCCGCAGGGAGAGACCCAGTACTTC.

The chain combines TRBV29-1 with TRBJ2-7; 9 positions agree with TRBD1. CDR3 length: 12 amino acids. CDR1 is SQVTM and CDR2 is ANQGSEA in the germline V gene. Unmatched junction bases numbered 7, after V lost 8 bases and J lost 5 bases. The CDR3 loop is CSIRQGVNEQYF. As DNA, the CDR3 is TGCAGCATTCGACAGGGGGTCAACGAGCAGTACTTC.

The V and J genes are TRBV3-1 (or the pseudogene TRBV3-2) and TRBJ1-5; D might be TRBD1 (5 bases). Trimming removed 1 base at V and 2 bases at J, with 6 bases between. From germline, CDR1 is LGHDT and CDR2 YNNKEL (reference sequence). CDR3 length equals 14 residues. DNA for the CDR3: TGTGCCAGCAGCCAAGCGGGGGGCAATCAGCCCCAGCATTTT. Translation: CASSQAGGNQPQHF.

The CDR3 region has the DNA TGTGCCACCTCTCGACTAGGGGAAGCGGGAGAAAACATTCAGTACTTC. It yields the protein CATSRLGEAGENIQYF. The gene calls are TRBV15 and TRBJ2-4; 8 bases match TRBD2. The germline V gene has CDR1 LNHNV and CDR2 YYDKDF (reference sequence). With V trimmed by 8 bases and J by 5 bases, 14 bases remained unmatched. CDR3 length: 16 amino acids.

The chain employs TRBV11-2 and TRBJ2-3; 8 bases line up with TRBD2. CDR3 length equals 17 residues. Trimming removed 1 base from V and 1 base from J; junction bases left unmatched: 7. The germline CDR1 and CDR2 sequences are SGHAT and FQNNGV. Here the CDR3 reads CASSLGRSGSRTDTQYF. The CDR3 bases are TGTGCCAGCAGCTTAGGGCGGAGCGGGAGCCGCACAGATACGCAGTATTTT.

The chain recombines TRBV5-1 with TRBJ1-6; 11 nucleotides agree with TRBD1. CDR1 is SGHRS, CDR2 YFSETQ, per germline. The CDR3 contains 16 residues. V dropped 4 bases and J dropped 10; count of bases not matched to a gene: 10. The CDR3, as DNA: TGCGCCAGCAGCGAAGGGGGACAGGGGGTCAGGTCACCCCTCCACTTT. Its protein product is CASSEGGQGVRSPLHF.

The CDR3 loop reads CASSPGLAGGEETQYF. In nucleotides, the CDR3 is TGTGCCAGCAGCCCCGGGTTGGCGGGAGGGGAAGAGACCCAGTACTTC. The chain uses TRBV9 and TRBJ2-5, with TRBD2 identical over 9 bases. Germline V gene lookup returns CDR1 SGDLS and CDR2 YYNGEE. The CDR3 runs 16 residues. Unmatched junction bases numbered 10, after V lost 4 bases and J lost 3 bases. The entire variable domain, with the rest obtained from reference TRBV9 and TRBJ2-5, is as follows: DSGVTQTPKHLITATGQRVTLRCSPRSGDLSVYWYQQSLDQGLQFLIQYYNGEERAKGNILERFSAQQFPDLHSELNLSSLELGDSALYFCASSPGLAGGEETQYFGPGTRLLVL.

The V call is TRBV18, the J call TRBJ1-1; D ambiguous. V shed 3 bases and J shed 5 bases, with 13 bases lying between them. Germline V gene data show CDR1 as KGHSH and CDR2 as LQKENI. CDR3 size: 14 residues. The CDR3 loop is CASSPADAGTEAFF. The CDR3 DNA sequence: TGTGCCAGCTCACCCGCTGACGCGGGTACTGAAGCTTTCTTT.

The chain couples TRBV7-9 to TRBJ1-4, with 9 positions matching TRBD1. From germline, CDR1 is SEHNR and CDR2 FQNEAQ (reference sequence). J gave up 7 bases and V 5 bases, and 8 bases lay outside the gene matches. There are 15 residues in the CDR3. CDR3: CASSPLGQGFEKLFF. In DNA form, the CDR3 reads TGTGCCAGCAGCCCGCTTGGACAGGGGTTTGAAAAACTGTTTTTT.

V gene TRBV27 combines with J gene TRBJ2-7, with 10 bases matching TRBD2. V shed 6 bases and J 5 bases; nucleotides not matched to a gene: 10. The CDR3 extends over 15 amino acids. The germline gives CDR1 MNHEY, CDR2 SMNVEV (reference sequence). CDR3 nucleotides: TGTGCCAGCAGGTACGAACTAGCGGGAAACAACGAGCAGTACTTC. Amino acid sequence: CASRYELAGNNEQYF.

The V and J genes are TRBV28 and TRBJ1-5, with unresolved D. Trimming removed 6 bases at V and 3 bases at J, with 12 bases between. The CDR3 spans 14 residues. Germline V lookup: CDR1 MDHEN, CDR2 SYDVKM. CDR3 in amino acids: CASRNLPVNQPQHF. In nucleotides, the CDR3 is TGTGCCAGCAGAAACCTTCCGGTCAATCAGCCCCAGCATTTT. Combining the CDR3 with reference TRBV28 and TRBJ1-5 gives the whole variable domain DVKVTQSSRYLVKRTGEKVFLECVQDMDHENMFWYRQDPGLGLRLIYFSYDVKMKEKGDIPEGYSVSREKKERFSLILESASTNQTSMYLCASRNLPVNQPQHFGDGTRLSIL.

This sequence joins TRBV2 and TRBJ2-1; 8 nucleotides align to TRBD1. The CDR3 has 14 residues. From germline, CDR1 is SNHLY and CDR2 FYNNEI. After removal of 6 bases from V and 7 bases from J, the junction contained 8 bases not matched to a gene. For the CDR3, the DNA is TGTGCCAGCAGACCGGACAGGGTTGGGAATGAGCAGTTCTTC. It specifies CASRPDRVGNEQFF.

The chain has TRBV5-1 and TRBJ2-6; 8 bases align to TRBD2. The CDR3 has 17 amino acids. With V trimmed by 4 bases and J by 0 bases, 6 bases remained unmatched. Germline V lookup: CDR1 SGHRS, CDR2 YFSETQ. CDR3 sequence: CASSGSGTNSGANVLTF. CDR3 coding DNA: TGCGCCAGCAGCGGTAGCGGGACGAACTCTGGGGCCAACGTCCTGACTTTC.